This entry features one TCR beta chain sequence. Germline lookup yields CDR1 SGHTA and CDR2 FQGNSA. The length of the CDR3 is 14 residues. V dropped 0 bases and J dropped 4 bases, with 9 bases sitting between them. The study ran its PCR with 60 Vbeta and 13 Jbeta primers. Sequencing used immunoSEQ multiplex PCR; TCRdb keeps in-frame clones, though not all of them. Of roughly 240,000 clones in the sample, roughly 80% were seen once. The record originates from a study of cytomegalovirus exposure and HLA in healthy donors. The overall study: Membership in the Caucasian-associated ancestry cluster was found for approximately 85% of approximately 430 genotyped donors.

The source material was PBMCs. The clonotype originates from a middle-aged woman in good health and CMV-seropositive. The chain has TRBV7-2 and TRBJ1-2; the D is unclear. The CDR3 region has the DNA TGTGCCAGCAGCTTAGCGCAGGCAGGCTATGGCTACACCTTC. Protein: CASSLAQAGYGYTF.